Below, 8 T cell receptor beta chains from the same sample are listed, as sequenced in a study of blood T cell repertoires in COVID-19. The table came from immunoSEQ multiplex PCR; TCRdb's copy has only in-frame clones and leaves some out. The repertoire holds under 150,000 clones, with around nine tenths as singletons. Input material: peripheral blood. These receptor sequences come from a woman aged 40-49 years with acute or convalescent COVID-19.

This clone was observed a single time. The chain carries TRBV5-1 and TRBJ2-3; 9 nucleotides line up with TRBD2. The CDR3 has 16 amino acids. Per the germline V gene, CDR1 is SGHRS and CDR2 is YFSETQ. Losses at the gene ends were 0 bases for V and 4 bases for J; bases not matched to a gene: 6. CDR3 residues: CASSLGTSASADTQYF. In nucleotides, the CDR3 is TGCGCCAGCAGCTTGGGGACTAGCGCCAGCGCAGATACGCAGTATTTT.

In this sample, this clone turned up once. The rearrangement joins TRBV19 to TRBJ2-1, with 12 bases identical to TRBD2. Germline V gene data show CDR1 as LNHDA and CDR2 as SQIVND (reference sequence). This CDR3 is built from 16 residues. J lost 9 bases, V lost 7 bases, and 13 bases had no gene match. CDR3 sequence: CASTVGPSGGASEQFF. The CDR3 region has the DNA TGTGCCAGTACAGTTGGACCTAGCGGGGGGGCCAGTGAGCAGTTCTTC.

This rearrangement joins TRBV6-2 or TRBV6-3 to TRBJ2-1, with a tentative D call TRBD2 (6 bases). The V and J ends lost 5 bases and 7 bases respectively, with 9 bases between them. CDR3 length: 12 residues. The germline V gene has CDR1 MNHEY and CDR2 SVGEGT. CDR3 in amino acids: CASSRGWNEQFF. The CDR3 bases are TGTGCCAGCAGTCGGGGGTGGAATGAGCAGTTCTTC.

V gene TRBV7-2 combines with J gene TRBJ1-3, with D tentatively TRBD1 (5 bases). CDR3 size: 17 residues. Germline assignment: CDR1 SGHTA and CDR2 FQGNSA. The V and J ends lost 1 base and 0 bases respectively, with 13 bases between them. The DNA for the CDR3 is TGTGCCAGCAGCTTAGATCGCAGGGCTTTCTCTGGAAACACCATATATTTT. Translated: CASSLDRRAFSGNTIYF.

The V and J genes are TRBV6-5 and TRBJ1-4, with 7 bases matching TRBD1. CDR1 and CDR2 from the germline V gene are MNHEY and SVGAGI. J gave up 8 bases and V 6 bases, and 9 bases lay outside the gene matches. The CDR3 runs 14 residues. The CDR3 DNA is TGTGCCAGCAGCCCAGGGGGAGGCAGGGAAAAACTGTTTTTT. Translating it yields CASSPGGGREKLFF.

The chain carries TRBV7-2 and TRBJ1-2; TRBD1 is a possible D gene (6 bases). The V and J ends lost 3 bases and 12 bases respectively, with 23 bases between them. The CDR3 consists of 15 residues. In germline, CDR1 is SGHTA, CDR2 FQGNSA. The DNA for the CDR3 is TGTGCCAGCAGCTTGGATCCATCTCAGGGCAGGGACAACACCTTC. Residues: CASSLDPSQGRDNTF.

The chain uses TRBV23-1 and TRBJ1-5; D unclear. TRBV23-1 is marked as an open reading frame, function uncertain. This CDR3 is 18 amino acids long. V lost 5 bases to trimming and J lost 5 bases, with 25 bases between them. DNA of the CDR3: TGCGCCAGCAGTACCTTCGCCAACGGGGAACTGGAAGATCAGCCCCAGCATTTT. Its protein product is CASSTFANGELEDQPQHF.

This chain joins TRBV7-9 and TRBJ2-3, with 8 bases aligning to TRBD1. V was clipped by 5 bases and J by 6 bases; unmatched bases: 10. Germline V CDR1 and CDR2: SEHNR, FQNEAQ (reference sequence). The CDR3 sequence is 15 residues long. CDR3 loop: CASSRPTGASDTQYF. The CDR3 DNA reads TGTGCCAGCAGCCGACCGACAGGGGCTTCGGATACGCAGTATTTT.